This T cell receptor (beta chain) is from a study of blood T cell repertoires in COVID-19. The CDR3 runs 16 residues. CDR1 MDHEN and CDR2 SYDVKM come from the germline V gene. Trimming took 3 bases from V and 1 from J, leaving 13 bases between them. Assay used: immunoSEQ multiplex PCR; TCRdb lists only in-frame clones, some missing. The table lists about 190,000 clones, under 85% of them singletons. The clonotype originates from a man between 60 and 70 years old with active or convalescent COVID-19. The J gene is TRBJ1-3, the V gene TRBV28; unclear D gene. Sequencing input: peripheral blood. Here the CDR3 reads CASSLAGSRSGNTIYF. DNA of the CDR3: TGTGCCAGCAGTTTGGCGGGGTCCAGGTCTGGAAACACCATATATTTT. The full variable domain, its missing parts supplied by reference TRBV28 and TRBJ1-3, is DVKVTQSSRYLVKRTGEKVFLECVQDMDHENMFWYRQDPGLGLRLIYFSYDVKMKEKGDIPEGYSVSREKKERFSLILESASTNQTSMYLCASSLAGSRSGNTIYFGEGSWLTVV.